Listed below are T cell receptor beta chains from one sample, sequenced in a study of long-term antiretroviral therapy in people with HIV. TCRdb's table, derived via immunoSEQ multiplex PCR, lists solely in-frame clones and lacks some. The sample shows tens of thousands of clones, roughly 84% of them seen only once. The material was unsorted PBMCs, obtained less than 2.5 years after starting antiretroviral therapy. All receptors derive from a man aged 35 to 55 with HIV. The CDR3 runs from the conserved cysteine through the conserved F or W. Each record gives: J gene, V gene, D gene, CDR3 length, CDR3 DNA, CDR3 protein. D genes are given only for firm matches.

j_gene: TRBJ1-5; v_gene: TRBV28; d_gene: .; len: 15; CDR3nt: TGTGCCAGCAGTTTAAGACTGAATAGCAATCAGCCCCAGCATTTT; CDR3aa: CASSLRLNSNQPQHF
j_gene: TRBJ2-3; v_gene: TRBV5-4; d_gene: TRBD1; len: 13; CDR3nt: TGTGCCAGCATCGGGACAGACACAGATACGCAGTATTTT; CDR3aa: CASIGTDTDTQYF
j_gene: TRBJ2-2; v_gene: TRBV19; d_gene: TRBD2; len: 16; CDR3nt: TGTGCCAGTAGTATAGAGGCGCGGGGGGGCTTCGGGGAGCTGTTTTTT; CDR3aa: CASSIEARGGFGELFF
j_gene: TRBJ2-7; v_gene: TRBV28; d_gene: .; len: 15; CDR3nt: TGTGCCAGCAGTCACATCTTAGAGAGCTCCTACGAGCAGTACTTC; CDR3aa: CASSHILESSYEQYF
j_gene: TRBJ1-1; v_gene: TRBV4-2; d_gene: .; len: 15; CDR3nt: TGTGCCAGCAGCAAAGATAGGGGACTGAACACTGAAGCTTTCTTT; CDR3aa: CASSKDRGLNTEAFF
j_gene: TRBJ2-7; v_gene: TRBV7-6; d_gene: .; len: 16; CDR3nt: TGTGCCAGCAGCTTAGGGAATGACAGGCGGTCCTACGAGCAGTACTTC; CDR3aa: CASSLGNDRRSYEQYF
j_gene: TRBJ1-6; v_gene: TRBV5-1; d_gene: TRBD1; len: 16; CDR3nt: TGCGCCAGCAGCTTGGGCGACAGGGTGTACAATTCACCCCTCCACTTT; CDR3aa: CASSLGDRVYNSPLHF
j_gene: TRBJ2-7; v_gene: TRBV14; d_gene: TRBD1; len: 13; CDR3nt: TGTGCCAGCAGCCGGACAGGGTTCCACGAGCAGTACTTC; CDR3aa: CASSRTGFHEQYF
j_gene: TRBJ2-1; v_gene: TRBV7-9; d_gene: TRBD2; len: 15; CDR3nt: TGTGCCAGCAGCTATGGGACTAGCGTACACAATGAGCAGTTCTTC; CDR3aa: CASSYGTSVHNEQFF
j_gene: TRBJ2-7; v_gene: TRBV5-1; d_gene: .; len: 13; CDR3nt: TGCGCCAGCAGCTTGCAACAAACGTGGGAGCAGTACTTC; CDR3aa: CASSLQQTWEQYF
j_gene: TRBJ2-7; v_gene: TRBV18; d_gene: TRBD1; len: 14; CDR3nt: TGTGCCAGCTCACCCGAGGGGGCTATTAACGAGCAGTACTTC; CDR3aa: CASSPEGAINEQYF
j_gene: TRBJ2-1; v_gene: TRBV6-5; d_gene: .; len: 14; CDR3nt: TGTGCCAGCACCCCCGTGGGCCATAGTGATGAGCAGTTCTTC; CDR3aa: CASTPVGHSDEQFF
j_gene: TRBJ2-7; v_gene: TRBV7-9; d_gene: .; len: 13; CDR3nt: TGTGCCAGCACGGCGCCGGCCAAGGACGAGCAGTACTTC; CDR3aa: CASTAPAKDEQYF
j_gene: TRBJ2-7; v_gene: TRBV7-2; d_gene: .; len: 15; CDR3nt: TGTGCCAGCAGCCCCCGACCGCTAGCTCGGTACGAGCAGTACTTC; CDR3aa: CASSPRPLARYEQYF